This T cell receptor beta chain was sequenced for a study of cytomegalovirus exposure and HLA in healthy donors. As for the study in general: Of fewer than 450 genotyped donors, roughly 81% clustered with self-reported Caucasian donors. Study results and caveats: The study assumed roughly uniform donor sequencing depth for presence/absence analyses.

This PCR relied on a set of 60 Vbeta primers and 13 Jbeta primers. The repertoire was sequenced with immunoSEQ multiplex PCR; TCRdb's copy has only in-frame clones and lacks some. This sample yields about 110,000 clones, of which 81% are seen a single time; more than 2% belongs to the top ten. This clone was seen a single time. Its cognate antigen is unknown. Sequenced input: PBMCs. The TCR originated in a man aged 30-40 years in good health and CMV-seronegative.

The chain's CDR3 is CASGRGLAGTQYF. As DNA, the CDR3 is TGTGCCAGTGGCCGAGGACTAGCGGGTACGCAGTATTTT. The chain carries TRBV19 and TRBJ2-3; 11 bases align to TRBD2. With 8 bases clipped from V and 8 bases from J, the junction kept 6 bases outside the gene matches. Germline CDR1 is LNHDA and CDR2 is SQIVND (reference sequence). This CDR3 contains 13 residues.